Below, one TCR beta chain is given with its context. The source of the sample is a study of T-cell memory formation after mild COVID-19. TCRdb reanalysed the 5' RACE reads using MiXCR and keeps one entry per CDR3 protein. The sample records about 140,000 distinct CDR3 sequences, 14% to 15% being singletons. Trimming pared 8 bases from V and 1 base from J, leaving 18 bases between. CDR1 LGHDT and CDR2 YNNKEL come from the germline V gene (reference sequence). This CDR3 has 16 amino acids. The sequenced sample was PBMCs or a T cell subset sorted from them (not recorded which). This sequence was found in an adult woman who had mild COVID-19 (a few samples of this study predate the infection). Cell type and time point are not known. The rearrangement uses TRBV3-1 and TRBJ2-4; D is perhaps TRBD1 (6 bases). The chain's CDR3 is CASSGDIGFAKNIQYF. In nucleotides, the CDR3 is TGTGCCAGCTCCGGGGACATCGGATTTGCCAAAAACATTCAGTACTTC.